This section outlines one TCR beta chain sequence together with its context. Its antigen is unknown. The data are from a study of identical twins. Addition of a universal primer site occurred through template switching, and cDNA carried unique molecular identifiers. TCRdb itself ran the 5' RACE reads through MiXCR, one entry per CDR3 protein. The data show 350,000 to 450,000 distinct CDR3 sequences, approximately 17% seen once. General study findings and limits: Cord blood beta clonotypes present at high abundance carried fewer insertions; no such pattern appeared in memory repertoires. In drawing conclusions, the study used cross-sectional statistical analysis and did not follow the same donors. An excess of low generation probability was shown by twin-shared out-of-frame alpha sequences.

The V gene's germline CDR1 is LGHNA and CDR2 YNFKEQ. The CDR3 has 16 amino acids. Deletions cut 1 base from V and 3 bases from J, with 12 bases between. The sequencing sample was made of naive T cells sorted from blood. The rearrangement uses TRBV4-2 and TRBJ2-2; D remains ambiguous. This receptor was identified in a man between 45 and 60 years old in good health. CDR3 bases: TGTGCCAGCAGCCAAGCAACTAATAGCTACACCGGGGAGCTGTTTTTT. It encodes CASSQATNSYTGELFF.